The table lists the clone carrying this T cell receptor beta chain with a few counts. Germline V gene sequence: CDR1 SGHKS, CDR2 YYEKEE (reference sequence). This CDR3 region has 14 residues. The V and J ends lost 4 bases and 5 bases, in that order; junction bases with no gene match: 4. The Seattle patients joined while their infection was active and were tracked longitudinally afterward. Per the study methods: For nucleated cells, counts were estimated from reference gene primer amplification. Measured with immunoSEQ multiplex PCR; TCRdb has only the in-frame clones, and not every one. Clone size and the V and J calls come from that table; the DNA yielded D and trimming. This sample has fewer than 300,000 clones; under 90% occur once, and the top ten carry 9.5% to 13%. These data come from a study of blood T cell repertoires in COVID-19. For the study at large: The United States, Italy and Spain were the sources of the acute and convalescent COVID-19 samples. PBMCs, B-cell-depleted T cells, or T cells were the source of the cDNA or gDNA that made up the material.

The V and J genes are TRBV5-5 and TRBJ1-2, with 11 bases lining up with TRBD1. The TCR was taken from a middle-aged man with COVID-19, enrolled during active disease. Sequencing was performed on peripheral blood. CDR3 DNA sequence: TGTGCCAGCAGCAGGACAGGGGGCGAGTATGGCTACACCTTC. It specifies CASSRTGGEYGYTF.